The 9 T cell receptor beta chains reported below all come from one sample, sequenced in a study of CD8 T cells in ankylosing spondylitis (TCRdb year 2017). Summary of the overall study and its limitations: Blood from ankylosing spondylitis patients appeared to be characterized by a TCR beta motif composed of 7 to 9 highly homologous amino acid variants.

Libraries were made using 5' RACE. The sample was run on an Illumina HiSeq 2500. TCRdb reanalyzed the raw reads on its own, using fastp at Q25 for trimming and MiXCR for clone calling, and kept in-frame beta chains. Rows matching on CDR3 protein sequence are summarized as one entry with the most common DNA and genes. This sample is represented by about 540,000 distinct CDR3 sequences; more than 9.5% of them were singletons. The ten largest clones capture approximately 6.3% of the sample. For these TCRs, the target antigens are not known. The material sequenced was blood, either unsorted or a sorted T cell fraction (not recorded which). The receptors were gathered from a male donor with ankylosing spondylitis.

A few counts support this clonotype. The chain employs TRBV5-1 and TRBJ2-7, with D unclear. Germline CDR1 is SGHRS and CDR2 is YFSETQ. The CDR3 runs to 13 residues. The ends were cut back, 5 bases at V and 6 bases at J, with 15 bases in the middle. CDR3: CASSGRAEGEQYF. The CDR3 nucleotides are TGCGCCAGCAGTGGTAGGGCCGAAGGCGAGCAGTACTTC.

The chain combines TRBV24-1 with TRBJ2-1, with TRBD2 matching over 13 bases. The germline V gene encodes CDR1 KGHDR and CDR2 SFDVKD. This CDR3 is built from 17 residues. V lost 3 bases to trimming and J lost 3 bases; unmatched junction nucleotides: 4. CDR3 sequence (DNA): TGTGCCACCAGTGATCAGAGGACTAGCGGGAGCTACAATGAGCAGTTCTTC. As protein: CATSDQRTSGSYNEQFF.

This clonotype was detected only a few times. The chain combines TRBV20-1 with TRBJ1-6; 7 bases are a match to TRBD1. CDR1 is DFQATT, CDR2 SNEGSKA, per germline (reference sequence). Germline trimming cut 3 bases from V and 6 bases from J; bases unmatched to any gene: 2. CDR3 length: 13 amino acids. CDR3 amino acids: CSARGDSNSPLHF. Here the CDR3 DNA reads TGCAGTGCTAGGGGGGACAGTAATTCACCCCTCCACTTT.

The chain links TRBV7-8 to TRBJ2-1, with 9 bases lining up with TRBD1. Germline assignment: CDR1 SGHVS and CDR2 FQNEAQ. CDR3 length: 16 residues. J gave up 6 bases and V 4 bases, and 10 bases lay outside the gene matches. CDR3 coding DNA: TGTGCCAGCAGCTCTCTTTACAGGGGGCGTATCAATGAGCAGTTCTTC. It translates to CASSSLYRGRINEQFF.

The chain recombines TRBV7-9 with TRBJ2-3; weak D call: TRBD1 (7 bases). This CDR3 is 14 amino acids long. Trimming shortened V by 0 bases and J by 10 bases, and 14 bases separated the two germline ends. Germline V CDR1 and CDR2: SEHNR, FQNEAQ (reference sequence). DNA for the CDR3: TGTGCCAGCAGCTTAGCTACGGTCAGGGGGGCGCAGTATTTT. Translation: CASSLATVRGAQYF.

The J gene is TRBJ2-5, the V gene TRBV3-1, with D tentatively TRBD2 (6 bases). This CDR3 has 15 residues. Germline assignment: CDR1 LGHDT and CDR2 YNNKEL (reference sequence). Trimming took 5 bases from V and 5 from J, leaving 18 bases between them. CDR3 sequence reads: CASSSWVEGQETQYF. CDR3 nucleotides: TGTGCCAGCAGCTCCTGGGTGGAGGGCCAGGAGACCCAGTACTTC.

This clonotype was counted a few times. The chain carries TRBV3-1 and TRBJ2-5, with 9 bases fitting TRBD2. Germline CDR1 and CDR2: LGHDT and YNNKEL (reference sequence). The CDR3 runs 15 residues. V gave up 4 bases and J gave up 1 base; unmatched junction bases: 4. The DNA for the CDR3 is TGTGCCAGCAGCCGGGCTAGCGGGACCCAAGAGACCCAGTACTTC. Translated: CASSRASGTQETQYF.

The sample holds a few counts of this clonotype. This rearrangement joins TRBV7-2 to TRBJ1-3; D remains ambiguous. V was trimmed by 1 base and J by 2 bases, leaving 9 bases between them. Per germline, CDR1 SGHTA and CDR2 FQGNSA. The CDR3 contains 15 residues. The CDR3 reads CASSLGGPPGNTIYF. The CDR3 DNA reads TGTGCCAGCAGCTTAGGTGGGCCTCCTGGAAACACCATATATTTT.

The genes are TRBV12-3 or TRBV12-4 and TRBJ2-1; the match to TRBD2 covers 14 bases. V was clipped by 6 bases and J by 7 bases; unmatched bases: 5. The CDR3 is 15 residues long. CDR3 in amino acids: CASRGGLAGVNEQFF. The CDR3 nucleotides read TGTGCCAGCAGAGGGGGACTAGCGGGAGTTAATGAGCAGTTCTTC.